One sample yielded the 24 T cell receptor beta chains listed below, sequenced in a study of blood T cell repertoires in COVID-19. Produced via immunoSEQ multiplex PCR; TCRdb's table is partial and in-frame only. The repertoire has 53,000 or so clones, roughly 79% of them found once; the top ten carry 13% to 15%. What was sequenced was peripheral blood. These receptors originate from a human donor in a cohort sampled during active COVID-19.

V usage is TRBV7-7 and J usage is TRBJ2-5, with D possibly TRBD1 on 6 matching bases. This CDR3 has 16 amino acids. Germline V gives CDR1 SSHAT, CDR2 FNYEAQ (reference sequence). Trimming shortened V by 5 bases and J by 2 bases, and 18 bases separated the two germline ends. The CDR3 sequence: CASSLSGTTMQETQYF. CDR3 nucleotide sequence: TGTGCCAGCAGCCTTTCCGGGACAACTATGCAAGAGACCCAGTACTTC.

The V call is TRBV19, the J call TRBJ2-3; tentative D call: TRBD1 (5 bases). V was pared by 7 bases and J by 9 bases, with 11 bases between. The CDR3 is 11 residues long. CDR1 LNHDA and CDR2 SQIVND come from the germline V gene (reference sequence). The CDR3 reads CASKGADTQYF. The DNA for the CDR3 is TGTGCCAGTAAAGGGGCGGACACGCAGTATTTT. Variable domain in full (rest from reference TRBV19 and TRBJ2-3): DGGITQSPKYLFRKEGQNVTLSCEQNLNHDAMYWYRQDPGQGLRLIYYSQIVNDFQKGDIAEGYSVSREKKESFPLTVTSAQKNPTAFYLCASKGADTQYFGPGTRLTVL.

The CDR3 nucleotides read TGTGCCAGCAGCTTGGGGACTAGCGGGAGTGTGAAAAACATTCAGTACTTC. Encoded protein: CASSLGTSGSVKNIQYF. This chain links TRBV5-4 with TRBJ2-4; 13 bases fit TRBD2. The CDR3 is 17 amino acids. The V segment lost 0 bases and the J segment 4 bases; nucleotides outside the gene matches: 4. Germline loops: CDR1 SGHNT, CDR2 YYREEE (reference sequence).

The DNA of the CDR3 is TGCGCCAGCAGCAGCCAACTCAGGGGCGGCCAAGAGACCCAGTACTTC. It is translated as CASSSQLRGGQETQYF. V usage is TRBV5-1 and J usage is TRBJ2-5; possible D gene TRBD1, 6 bases. The CDR3 is 16 amino acids. V was shortened by 4 bases and J by 1 base, with 17 bases between the two germline ends. Germline-derived CDR1 and CDR2 are SGHRS and YFSETQ.

The chain uses TRBV7-2 and TRBJ1-1; no definite D call. There are 15 residues in the CDR3. Looked up from germline, CDR1 is SGHTA and CDR2 is FQGNSA. V lost 1 base to trimming and J lost 0 bases, with 9 bases between them. The CDR3 bases are TGTGCCAGCAGCTTAGGGTTACAGCTGAACACTGAAGCTTTCTTT. The encoded protein is CASSLGLQLNTEAFF. The entire variable domain, with the rest obtained from reference TRBV7-2 and TRBJ1-1, is as follows: GAGVSQSPSNKVTEKGKDVELRCDPISGHTALYWYRQSLGQGLEFLIYFQGNSAPDKSGLPSDRFSAERTGGSVSTLTIQRTQQEDSAVYLCASSLGLQLNTEAFFGQGTRLTVV.

As concerns this clone: The same CDR3 also results from other DNA sequences found in this sample. This chain uses TRBV5-1 with TRBJ1-3; the match to TRBD1 covers 7 bases. The CDR3 extends over 15 amino acids. Germline values: CDR1 SGHRS, CDR2 YFSETQ. V gave up 4 bases and J gave up 2 bases; unmatched junction bases: 6. This chain's CDR3 is CASSLWTGTGNTIYF. CDR3 nucleotides: TGCGCCAGCAGCCTATGGACAGGCACTGGAAACACCATATATTTT. Full variable domain (rest looked up from reference TRBV5-1 and TRBJ1-3): KAGVTQTPRYLIKTRGQQVTLSCSPISGHRSVSWYQQTPGQGLQFLFEYFSETQRNKGNFPGRFSGRQFSNSRSEMNVSTLELGDSALYLCASSLWTGTGNTIYFGEGSWLTVV.

The chain has TRBV7-9 and TRBJ2-1, with D unresolved. CDR3 length equals 14 residues. V gave up 4 bases and J gave up 0 bases, with 7 bases separating them. Germline CDR1 SEHNR, CDR2 FQNEAQ (reference sequence). The CDR3 reads CASSSVNSYNEQFF. In DNA form, the CDR3 reads TGTGCCAGCAGCTCTGTTAACTCCTACAATGAGCAGTTCTTC.

This clone has only one observation. The V call is TRBV4-2, the J call TRBJ1-2; D possibly corresponds to TRBD1 (6 bases). Trimming shortened V by 4 bases and J by 4 bases, and 19 bases separated the two germline ends. There are 16 residues in the CDR3. Germline CDR1 is LGHNA and CDR2 is YNFKEQ. This chain's CDR3 is CASSPLGQGKTYGYTF. CDR3 nucleotide sequence: TGTGCCAGCAGCCCTTTAGGGCAGGGGAAGACCTATGGCTACACCTTC.

The chain carries TRBV5-1 and TRBJ2-3; D is possibly TRBD1 (5 bases). The CDR3 sequence is 16 residues long. Germline lookup yields CDR1 SGHRS and CDR2 YFSETQ. The ends were cut back, 0 bases at V and 0 bases at J, with 11 bases in the middle. CDR3 in amino acids: CASSLVLGASTDTQYF. The CDR3 DNA sequence: TGCGCCAGCAGCTTGGTTTTAGGGGCCAGCACAGATACGCAGTATTTT.

The chain has TRBV6-5 and TRBJ1-2; 8 nucleotides line up with TRBD1. J lost 2 bases, V lost 6 bases, and 2 bases had no gene match. The CDR3 loop spans 13 amino acids. Germline assignment: CDR1 MNHEY and CDR2 SVGAGI. The CDR3 loop is CASSRTGNYGYTF. The CDR3 region has the DNA TGTGCCAGCAGCCGGACAGGGAACTATGGCTACACCTTC.

The chain combines TRBV6-5 with TRBJ1-2, with D hard to call. The germline V gene has CDR1 MNHEY and CDR2 SVGAGI. The CDR3 extends over 15 amino acids. The V end was cut by 0 bases, the J end by 8 bases, with 16 bases between. The chain's CDR3 is CASSYSTAGSGGYTF. The CDR3 nucleotides are TGTGCCAGCAGTTACTCGACTGCCGGGTCGGGAGGCTACACCTTC.

A few counts support this clone. The V gene is TRBV3-1 (or the pseudogene TRBV3-2), the J gene TRBJ2-1, with a possible D match to TRBD2 (6 bases). This CDR3 contains 15 residues. V lost 4 bases and J lost 4, with 14 bases in between. Germline CDR1 LGHDT, CDR2 YNNKEL (reference sequence). The CDR3 DNA is TGTGCCAGCAGCCGGTCACCGGGGGTGTACAATGAGCAGTTCTTC. It codes for CASSRSPGVYNEQFF.

Notes on this clone: The junction differs from germline at one of its ends, possibly a read error. The gene calls are TRBV2 and TRBJ2-1, with no clear D. Per the germline V gene, CDR1 is SNHLY and CDR2 is FYNNEI. The CDR3 spans 13 residues. Here the CDR3 reads CASSYASYNEQFF. DNA for the CDR3: TGTGCCAGCAGTTACGCCTCCTATAATGAGCAGTTCTTC.

V usage is TRBV21-1 and J usage is TRBJ1-4; whether TRBD1, the table's D call, matches the DNA was not checked. TRBV21-1 is given as a pseudogene. The CDR3 consists of 15 residues. This CDR3 reads CASSIVTGMGEKLFF. CDR3 nucleotide sequence: TGTGCCAGCAGCATAGTGACAGGGATGGGTGAAAAACTGTTTTTT.

The gene calls are TRBV15 and TRBJ1-2; D is possibly TRBD1 (5 bases). Germline CDR1 LNHNV, CDR2 YYDKDF (reference sequence). The CDR3 totals 15 residues. Trimming removed 0 bases at V and 4 bases at J, with 12 bases between. The CDR3 sequence is CATSRDGRGGYGYTF. The CDR3 DNA follows: TGTGCCACCAGCAGAGATGGAAGGGGAGGCTATGGCTACACCTTC.

V and J are TRBV3-1 (or the pseudogene TRBV3-2) and TRBJ1-2, with 7 positions matching TRBD1. Germline V gene sequence: CDR1 LGHDT, CDR2 YNNKEL (reference sequence). There are 16 residues in the CDR3. Losses at the gene ends were 5 bases for V and 4 bases for J; bases not matched to a gene: 13. Written as DNA, the CDR3 is TGTGCCAGCAGCTCCCCCAGGACAGGCAAGGTCTATGGCTACACCTTC. It codes for CASSSPRTGKVYGYTF.

The rearrangement uses TRBV19 and TRBJ1-3, with D possibly TRBD1 on 6 matching bases. Germline CDR1 and CDR2: LNHDA and SQIVND (reference sequence). This CDR3 contains 14 residues. V lost 8 bases and J lost 0, with 11 bases in between. The CDR3: CASSDRSSGNTIYF. CDR3 sequence (DNA): TGTGCCAGTTCCGACAGGAGCTCTGGAAACACCATATATTTT.

In this sample, this clone turned up a few times. The CDR3: CASSSFLNRQPYNSPLHF. The CDR3 DNA follows: TGTGCCAGCAGCTCCTTTCTCAACCGACAGCCCTATAATTCACCCCTCCACTTT. This sequence joins TRBV21-1 and TRBJ1-6; the table's D call, TRBD1, was not checked against the DNA. TRBV21-1 is marked as a pseudogene. The CDR3 is 18 amino acids.

The chain is built from TRBV5-8 and TRBJ1-5, with D hard to call. The CDR3 is 16 residues long. Germline V CDR1 and CDR2: SGHTS, YDEGEE. The V end lost 0 bases, the J end lost 0 bases, and 10 bases lay between the germline ends. CDR3 nucleotides: TGTGCCAGCAGCTTGGGGGCAGACCATAGCAATCAGCCCCAGCATTTT. Translated: CASSLGADHSNQPQHF.

The V and J genes are TRBV6-5 and TRBJ2-2; 7 nucleotides line up with TRBD2. V gave up 6 bases and J gave up 5 bases; unmatched junction bases: 0. The CDR3 length is 12 residues. The germline gives CDR1 MNHEY, CDR2 SVGAGI. The CDR3 here is CASSGRTGELFF. DNA for the CDR3: TGTGCCAGCAGCGGGAGGACCGGGGAGCTGTTTTTT.

This clone was seen more than once but under ten times. This chain connects TRBV10-3 to TRBJ2-7; TRBD1 agrees at 7 bases. This CDR3 region has 13 residues. CDR1 and CDR2 from the germline V gene are ENHRY and SYGVKD. The junction had 5 bases not matched to a gene; V was cut back by 2 bases and J by 7 bases. The CDR3 bases are TGTGCCATCAGTGAGGACAGGGCTTTAGAGCAGTACTTC. Amino acid sequence: CAISEDRALEQYF.

This clone has only a few counts. V usage is TRBV28 and J usage is TRBJ2-3; 9 nucleotides match TRBD1. This CDR3 contains 15 residues. The germline V gene has CDR1 MDHEN and CDR2 SYDVKM. V trimming: 5 bases; J trimming: 4 bases; junction bases outside the gene matches: 7. The CDR3 nucleotides read TGTGCCAGCAGTGCACCGGGACAGGGATCAGATACGCAGTATTTT. It translates to CASSAPGQGSDTQYF.

The chain carries TRBV3-1 (or the pseudogene TRBV3-2) and TRBJ2-4; D call uncertain. The length of the CDR3 is 13 residues. The germline V gene has CDR1 LGHDT and CDR2 YNNKEL (reference sequence). The V end was cut by 4 bases, the J end by 5 bases, with 9 bases between. The CDR3 loop is CASSRGGQNIQYF. The CDR3 nucleotides read TGTGCCAGCAGCCGTGGCGGTCAAAACATTCAGTACTTC.

The table lists this clone with a few counts. J is TRBJ2-1 and V is TRBV5-6; D possibly corresponds to TRBD1 (7 bases). The germline CDR1 and CDR2 sequences are SGHDT and YYEEEE. The CDR3 is 14 residues long. Deletions cut 10 bases from V and 4 bases from J, with 18 bases between. The CDR3 reads CAGTKGAGYNEQFF. CDR3 sequence (DNA): TGTGCCGGCACTAAGGGGGCGGGATACAATGAGCAGTTCTTC.